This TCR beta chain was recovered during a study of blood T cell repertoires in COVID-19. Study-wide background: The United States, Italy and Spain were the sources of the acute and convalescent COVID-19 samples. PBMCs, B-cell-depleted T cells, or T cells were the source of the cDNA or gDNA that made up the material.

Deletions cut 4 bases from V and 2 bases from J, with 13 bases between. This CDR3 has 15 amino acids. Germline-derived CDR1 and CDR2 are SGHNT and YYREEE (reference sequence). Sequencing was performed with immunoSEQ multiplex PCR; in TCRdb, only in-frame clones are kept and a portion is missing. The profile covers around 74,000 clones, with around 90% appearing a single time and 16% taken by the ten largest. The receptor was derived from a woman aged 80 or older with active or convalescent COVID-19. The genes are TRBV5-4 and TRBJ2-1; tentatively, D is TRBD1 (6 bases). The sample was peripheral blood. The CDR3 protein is CASSRDTITYNEQFF. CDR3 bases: TGTGCCAGCAGCCGGGACACCATCACCTACAATGAGCAGTTCTTC.